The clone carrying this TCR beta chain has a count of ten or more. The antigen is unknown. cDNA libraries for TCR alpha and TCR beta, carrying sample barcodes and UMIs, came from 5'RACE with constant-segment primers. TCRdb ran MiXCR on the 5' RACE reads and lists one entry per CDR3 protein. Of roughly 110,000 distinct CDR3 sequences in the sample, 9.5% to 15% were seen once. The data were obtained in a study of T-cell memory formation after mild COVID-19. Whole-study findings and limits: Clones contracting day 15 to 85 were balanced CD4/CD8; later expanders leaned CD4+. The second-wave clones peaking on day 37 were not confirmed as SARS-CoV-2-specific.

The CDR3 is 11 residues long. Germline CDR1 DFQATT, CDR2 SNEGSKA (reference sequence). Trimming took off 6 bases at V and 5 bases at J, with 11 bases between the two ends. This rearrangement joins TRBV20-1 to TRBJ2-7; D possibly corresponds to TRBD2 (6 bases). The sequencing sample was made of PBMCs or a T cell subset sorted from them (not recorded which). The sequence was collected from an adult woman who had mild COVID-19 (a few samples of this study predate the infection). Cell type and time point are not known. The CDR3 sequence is CSAPTRNEQYF. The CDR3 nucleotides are TGCAGTGCCCCGACTAGAAACGAGCAGTACTTC.